The rows below give T cell receptor beta chains drawn from one sample of a study of blood T cell repertoires in COVID-19. Some clones are missing from TCRdb's copy, which holds only in-frame ones; the method was immunoSEQ multiplex PCR. Among fewer than 10,000 clones listed, about 90% were seen once. Sequenced sample: peripheral blood. The receptor set was obtained from a man aged 55 to 70 with acute or convalescent COVID-19. Both conserved end residues are part of each CDR3. D genes are given only for firm matches.

D gene: -; V gene: TRBV25-1; CDR3 length: 14; J gene: TRBJ1-1; CDR3 protein: CASSEGGTYTEAFF
D gene: TRBD2; V gene: TRBV2; CDR3 length: 14; J gene: TRBJ2-7; CDR3 protein: CASSDASGSYEQYF
D gene: -; V gene: TRBV18; CDR3 length: 14; J gene: TRBJ1-4; CDR3 protein: CASSARREGEKLFF
D gene: TRBD2; V gene: TRBV4-2; CDR3 length: 16; J gene: TRBJ2-7; CDR3 protein: CASSQEPAGGNYEQYF
D gene: TRBD1; V gene: TRBV5-4; CDR3 length: 17; J gene: TRBJ1-2; CDR3 protein: CASSSPPGQGEAYGYTF
D gene: -; V gene: TRBV1; CDR3 length: 18; J gene: TRBJ1-4; CDR3 protein: CTSSLPPLFPRANEKLFF
D gene: -; V gene: TRBV27; CDR3 length: 14; J gene: TRBJ1-1; CDR3 protein: CASSLSIENTEAFF
D gene: -; V gene: TRBV9; CDR3 length: 13; J gene: TRBJ1-4; CDR3 protein: CASSPDFNEKLFF
D gene: TRBD1; V gene: TRBV7-2; CDR3 length: 14; J gene: TRBJ1-6; CDR3 protein: CASSPDRENSPLHF
D gene: -; V gene: TRBV15; CDR3 length: 15; J gene: TRBJ1-5; CDR3 protein: CATSRDQGGNQPQHF
D gene: TRBD1; V gene: TRBV2; CDR3 length: 16; J gene: TRBJ2-2; CDR3 protein: CASREGTGKWPGELFF
D gene: -; V gene: TRBV28; CDR3 length: 14; J gene: TRBJ1-5; CDR3 protein: CATSERLGNQPQHF
D gene: -; V gene: TRBV7-9; CDR3 length: 14; J gene: TRBJ2-7; CDR3 protein: CASSLELAPYEQYF
D gene: TRBD1; V gene: TRBV4-1; CDR3 length: 16; J gene: TRBJ2-2; CDR3 protein: CASSQLGTGGTGELFF
D gene: TRBD2; V gene: TRBV7-9; CDR3 length: 15; J gene: TRBJ2-5; CDR3 protein: CASSWTSGGAETQYF
D gene: TRBD2; V gene: TRBV7-2; CDR3 length: 14; J gene: TRBJ2-7; CDR3 protein: CASSLRREVLEQYF
D gene: -; V gene: TRBV27; CDR3 length: 15; J gene: TRBJ2-7; CDR3 protein: CASRTLGANSYEQYF
D gene: -; V gene: TRBV4-1; CDR3 length: 15; J gene: TRBJ2-7; CDR3 protein: CASSQDAGFSYEQYF
D gene: -; V gene: TRBV27; CDR3 length: 14; J gene: TRBJ1-2; CDR3 protein: CASSLWPVHYGYTF
D gene: -; V gene: TRBV3-1/TRBV3-2; CDR3 length: 15; J gene: TRBJ2-3; CDR3 protein: CASSRPGLYTDTQYF
D gene: TRBD2; V gene: TRBV10-3; CDR3 length: 16; J gene: TRBJ2-1; CDR3 protein: CAIRTTGTSAYNEQFF
D gene: TRBD2; V gene: TRBV19; CDR3 length: 14; J gene: TRBJ2-7; CDR3 protein: CASSLTSATYEQYF
D gene: -; V gene: TRBV7-2; CDR3 length: 16; J gene: TRBJ1-2; CDR3 protein: CASSLAGSGTGYGYTF
D gene: TRBD2; V gene: TRBV24-1; CDR3 length: 18; J gene: TRBJ2-1; CDR3 protein: CATSDSRLAGEGYNEQFF
D gene: -; V gene: TRBV7-3; CDR3 length: 14; J gene: TRBJ1-2; CDR3 protein: CASRPSSGAYGYTF
D gene: TRBD2; V gene: TRBV11-2; CDR3 length: 17; J gene: TRBJ2-1; CDR3 protein: CASSLGTSGGASNEQFF
D gene: -; V gene: TRBV2; CDR3 length: 14; J gene: TRBJ1-1; CDR3 protein: CASSGRGGNTEAFF
D gene: TRBD2; V gene: TRBV6-5; CDR3 length: 14; J gene: TRBJ2-1; CDR3 protein: CASRQRGDPNEQFF
D gene: TRBD1; V gene: TRBV27; CDR3 length: 16; J gene: TRBJ1-1; CDR3 protein: CASSFYATGANTEAFF
D gene: TRBD2; V gene: TRBV10-1; CDR3 length: 16; J gene: TRBJ2-1; CDR3 protein: CASSRTGTSGSREQFF
D gene: TRBD1; V gene: TRBV19; CDR3 length: 15; J gene: TRBJ2-3; CDR3 protein: CASSKQGKLGDTQYF
D gene: -; V gene: TRBV5-4; CDR3 length: 16; J gene: TRBJ2-3; CDR3 protein: CASSLATGVGSDTQYF
D gene: TRBD1; V gene: TRBV7-3; CDR3 length: 16; J gene: TRBJ1-2; CDR3 protein: CASSSRQQGDGSGYTF
D gene: TRBD2; V gene: TRBV4-1; CDR3 length: 15; J gene: TRBJ2-5; CDR3 protein: CASTPTAQGGETQYF
D gene: -; V gene: TRBV7-9; CDR3 length: 12; J gene: TRBJ1-6; CDR3 protein: CASSLGEAPLHF
D gene: -; V gene: TRBV6-4; CDR3 length: 13; J gene: TRBJ1-5; CDR3 protein: CASSVDSNQPQHF
D gene: -; V gene: TRBV28; CDR3 length: 13; J gene: TRBJ1-6; CDR3 protein: CASSTVVNSPLHF
D gene: TRBD1; V gene: TRBV7-9; CDR3 length: 14; J gene: TRBJ1-2; CDR3 protein: CASLGTGVLGGYTF
D gene: -; V gene: TRBV6-4; CDR3 length: 15; J gene: TRBJ1-5; CDR3 protein: CASSTLQGSNQPQHF
D gene: -; V gene: TRBV6-2/TRBV6-3; CDR3 length: 16; J gene: TRBJ1-6; CDR3 protein: CASSSLGSSYNSPLHF
D gene: -; V gene: TRBV19; CDR3 length: 14; J gene: TRBJ2-1; CDR3 protein: CASSMVSSYNEQFF
D gene: TRBD1; V gene: TRBV6-4; CDR3 length: 15; J gene: TRBJ1-1; CDR3 protein: CASNPWDRVNTEAFF
D gene: -; V gene: TRBV12-5; CDR3 length: 14; J gene: TRBJ2-7; CDR3 protein: CASGLSRITYEQYF
D gene: -; V gene: TRBV7-9; CDR3 length: 12; J gene: TRBJ1-2; CDR3 protein: CASSLGETGYTF
D gene: TRBD1; V gene: TRBV10-3; CDR3 length: 16; J gene: TRBJ1-4; CDR3 protein: CAISDQGGQYNEKLFF
D gene: -; V gene: TRBV10-3; CDR3 length: 16; J gene: TRBJ1-2; CDR3 protein: CAISVIGTSSNYGYTF
D gene: -; V gene: TRBV28; CDR3 length: 14; J gene: TRBJ2-3; CDR3 protein: CASSLGGAGDTQYF
D gene: -; V gene: TRBV5-1; CDR3 length: 14; J gene: TRBJ2-1; CDR3 protein: CASSGGTAFNEQFF
D gene: -; V gene: TRBV6-1; CDR3 length: 14; J gene: TRBJ1-1; CDR3 protein: CASSEDRGDTEAFF
D gene: TRBD2; V gene: TRBV11-2; CDR3 length: 15; J gene: TRBJ2-6; CDR3 protein: CASSRGGAGANVLTF
D gene: TRBD1; V gene: TRBV7-9; CDR3 length: 15; J gene: TRBJ2-7; CDR3 protein: CASSPGTGVVYEQYF
D gene: -; V gene: TRBV4-1; CDR3 length: 17; J gene: TRBJ1-2; CDR3 protein: CASSPSGTARGDYGYTF
D gene: TRBD2; V gene: TRBV2; CDR3 length: 16; J gene: TRBJ2-7; CDR3 protein: CASSPPASGSLDEQYF
D gene: TRBD2; V gene: TRBV7-8; CDR3 length: 17; J gene: TRBJ2-3; CDR3 protein: CASSLTISSGRAYTQYF
D gene: TRBD2; V gene: TRBV29-1; CDR3 length: 14; J gene: TRBJ2-3; CDR3 protein: CSVEIAGGSGTQYF
D gene: -; V gene: TRBV7-9; CDR3 length: 13; J gene: TRBJ1-2; CDR3 protein: CASSVTENYGYTF
D gene: -; V gene: TRBV6-1; CDR3 length: 15; J gene: TRBJ1-5; CDR3 protein: CASSEEDINNQPQHF
D gene: TRBD1; V gene: TRBV20-1; CDR3 length: 11; J gene: TRBJ1-2; CDR3 protein: CSATWTGGYTF
D gene: TRBD2; V gene: TRBV5-4; CDR3 length: 16; J gene: TRBJ2-7; CDR3 protein: CASSLRAGGRSYEQYF
D gene: -; V gene: TRBV19; CDR3 length: 15; J gene: TRBJ2-7; CDR3 protein: CASSIGAGRSYEQYF